One sample yielded the 23 T cell receptor beta chains listed below, sequenced in a study of blood T cell repertoires in COVID-19. Only in-frame clones appear in the TCRdb table, and some are missing; sequencing was by immunoSEQ multiplex PCR. Among some 67,000 clones, 60% to 80% were seen once, and the ten largest hold around 5.9%. Sequencing used peripheral blood. The receptors shown here come from a woman aged 60-75 years with acute or convalescent COVID-19.

This chain uses TRBV5-1 with TRBJ2-7, with D maybe TRBD1 (5 bases). Germline V gene data show CDR1 as SGHRS and CDR2 as YFSETQ. The CDR3 contains 14 residues. The V and J ends lost 5 bases and 4 bases respectively, with 16 bases between them. CDR3 residues: CASRVDGASYEQYF. The CDR3 bases are TGCGCCAGCAGGGTCGATGGGGCATCGTACGAGCAGTACTTC.

The rearrangement uses TRBV19 and TRBJ2-2; D possibly corresponds to TRBD2 (5 bases). Trimming took 6 bases from V and 2 from J, leaving 13 bases between them. This CDR3 is built from 15 residues. CDR1 is LNHDA and CDR2 is SQIVND in the germline V gene (reference sequence). CDR3: CASRKVGVNTGELFF. The DNA for the CDR3 is TGTGCCAGTAGGAAGGTCGGGGTAAACACCGGGGAGCTGTTTTTT.

The chain joins TRBV28 to TRBJ1-2; maybe TRBD1 (5 bases). The CDR3 extends over 14 amino acids. V was trimmed by 8 bases and J by 3 bases, leaving 16 bases between them. Germline loops: CDR1 MDHEN, CDR2 SYDVKM. The CDR3 loop reads CASCGSQGHYGYTF. CDR3 coding DNA: TGTGCCAGCTGCGGAAGTCAGGGCCACTATGGCTACACCTTC.

Written as DNA, the CDR3 is TGTGCCAGCAGCCCCTTCAAGGGAGAGGGATACGCCGGGGAGCTGTTTTTT. The encoded protein is CASSPFKGEGYAGELFF. The rearrangement links TRBV6-2 or TRBV6-3 to TRBJ2-2; D perhaps matches TRBD2 (5 bases). Per germline, CDR1 MNHEY and CDR2 SVGEGT. The CDR3 covers 17 residues. V gave up 6 bases and J gave up 6 bases, with 23 bases separating them.

This clone was observed a handful of times. The chain combines TRBV5-1 with TRBJ1-2; weak D call: TRBD1 (6 bases). V was cut by 4 bases and J by 0 bases, with 16 bases left in between. Germline V gene lookup returns CDR1 SGHRS and CDR2 YFSETQ. CDR3 length: 16 amino acids. The CDR3 region is CASSPEGGATNYGYTF. The CDR3 DNA reads as TGCGCCAGCAGCCCCGAGGGGGGGGCAACTAACTATGGCTACACCTTC.

This clone was seen only a few times. The chain recombines TRBV15 with TRBJ2-7, with TRBD1 identical over 9 bases. This CDR3 has 14 residues. The ends lost 5 bases at V and 4 bases at J; junction bases unmatched: 6. Germline assignment: CDR1 LNHNV and CDR2 YYDKDF (reference sequence). CDR3 sequence (DNA): TGTGCCACCAGCTGGGGGGGACAGGGTTACGAGCAGTACTTC. This codes for CATSWGGQGYEQYF. Drawing the rest from reference TRBV15 and TRBJ2-7, the complete variable domain is DAMVIQNPRYQVTQFGKPVTLSCSQTLNHNVMYWYQQKSSQAPKLLFHYYDKDFNNEADTPDNFQSRRPNTSFCFLDIRSPGLGDTAMYLCATSWGGQGYEQYFGPGTRLTVT.

The chain uses TRBV5-6 and TRBJ1-5, with D tentatively TRBD1 (5 bases). V lost 1 base, J lost 2 bases, and 13 bases lay in between. CDR1 and CDR2 from the germline V gene are SGHDT and YYEEEE. The CDR3 is 16 residues long. The CDR3 loop is CASSLRGGRGNQPQHF. CDR3 nucleotides: TGTGCCAGCAGCTTGAGGGGCGGCAGGGGCAATCAGCCCCAGCATTTT.

In DNA form, the CDR3 reads TGCAGCGGGACAGGGACTTCCGACTATGGCTACACCTTC. Translation: CSGTGTSDYGYTF. The rearrangement uses TRBV29-1 and TRBJ1-2; TRBD1 agrees at 8 bases. The germline V gene encodes CDR1 SQVTM and CDR2 ANQGSEA. CDR3 size: 13 residues. Trimming removed 7 bases from V and 3 bases from J; junction bases left unmatched: 7.

The chain couples TRBV3-1 (or the pseudogene TRBV3-2) to TRBJ1-2, with 9 bases that match TRBD1. The CDR3 totals 15 residues. The germline V gene has CDR1 LGHDT and CDR2 YNNKEL (reference sequence). J gave up 4 bases and V 0 bases, and 3 bases lay outside the gene matches. CDR3 residues: CASSQEQGAFYGYTF. The CDR3 bases are TGTGCCAGCAGCCAAGAACAGGGGGCCTTCTATGGCTACACCTTC.

The gene calls are TRBV21-1 and TRBJ2-3; the table's D call, TRBD2, was not checked against the DNA. TRBV21-1 is an annotated pseudogene. The CDR3 runs 18 residues. The DNA of the CDR3 is TGTGCCAGCAGCAAACGAACTAGCGGGGGGATAAGCACAGATACGCAGTATTTT. Translation: CASSKRTSGGISTDTQYF.

With regard to this clone: This sample also contains other DNA sequences that code for the same CDR3. The rearrangement joins TRBV28 to TRBJ1-2, with D possibly TRBD1 on 5 matching bases. The CDR3 spans 13 residues. Looked up from germline, CDR1 is MDHEN and CDR2 is SYDVKM. Trimming cost V 2 bases and J 4 bases, with 8 bases left between them. The CDR3 nucleotides read TGTGCCAGCAGTTTACAGGGATCCTATGGCTACACCTTC. Translation gives CASSLQGSYGYTF.

This chain connects TRBV28 to TRBJ2-3; 11 nucleotides align to TRBD2. V was pared by 10 bases and J by 5 bases, with 8 bases of the junction left unmatched. Germline V gives CDR1 MDHEN, CDR2 SYDVKM. The CDR3 has 14 amino acids. The CDR3 region has the DNA TGTGCCACCCGTAGCGGGGGGGCAGAAGATACGCAGTATTTT. Its translation: CATRSGGAEDTQYF.

V and J are TRBV19 and TRBJ1-1, with D possibly TRBD1 on 5 matching bases. Germline-derived CDR1 and CDR2 are LNHDA and SQIVND (reference sequence). V was trimmed by 2 bases and J by 4 bases, leaving 17 bases between them. The CDR3 sequence is 16 residues long. The CDR3 is CASSIQGGAWGTEAFF. CDR3 coding DNA: TGTGCCAGTAGTATACAGGGAGGTGCGTGGGGCACTGAAGCTTTCTTT. The variable domain in full, with the rest retrieved from reference TRBV19 and TRBJ1-1, is DGGITQSPKYLFRKEGQNVTLSCEQNLNHDAMYWYRQDPGQGLRLIYYSQIVNDFQKGDIAEGYSVSREKKESFPLTVTSAQKNPTAFYLCASSIQGGAWGTEAFFGQGTRLTVV.

This chain links TRBV9 with TRBJ2-3; maybe TRBD2 (7 bases). The germline V gene has CDR1 SGDLS and CDR2 YYNGEE. Trimming removed 1 base from V and 2 bases from J, with 14 bases in between. This CDR3 region has 16 residues. DNA of the CDR3: TGTGCCAGCAGCGTAACGGGCGGGGGCTACACAGATACGCAGTATTTT. Protein sequence: CASSVTGGGYTDTQYF.

The chain uses TRBV2 and TRBJ1-6, with D uncertain. V lost 7 bases to trimming and J lost 9 bases, with 16 bases between them. Per germline, CDR1 SNHLY and CDR2 FYNNEI. The CDR3 length is 14 residues. The CDR3 DNA is TGTGCCAGCACCTCTGACGGAGGGAGTTCACCCCTCCACTTT. As protein: CASTSDGGSSPLHF.

The rearrangement uses TRBV5-1 and TRBJ1-1; TRBD1 aligns across 7 bases. After removal of 4 bases from V and 11 bases from J, the junction contained 20 bases not matched to a gene. The CDR3 is 16 residues long. Germline-derived CDR1 and CDR2 are SGHRS and YFSETQ. The CDR3 DNA follows: TGCGCCAGCAGCATACAAATTCTCCGACAGGGCGTCGAGGCTTTCTTT. It specifies CASSIQILRQGVEAFF.

The rearrangement uses TRBV28 and TRBJ1-5; 9 nucleotides align to TRBD1. J was trimmed by 7 bases and V by 6 bases; bases with no gene match: 1. Per germline, CDR1 MDHEN and CDR2 SYDVKM. This CDR3 contains 12 residues. CDR3 in amino acids: CASRGQGQPQHF. Written as DNA, the CDR3 is TGTGCCAGCAGGGGACAGGGACAGCCCCAGCATTTT.

The CDR3 nucleotides are TGTGCCAGCAGCTTAGCGCGGGGACAGGGGGCCAATGGCTACACCTTC. Translation gives CASSLARGQGANGYTF. This chain links TRBV7-9 with TRBJ1-2; TRBD1 matches at 12 bases. Germline values: CDR1 SEHNR, CDR2 FQNEAQ (reference sequence). Trimming removed 0 bases from V and 6 bases from J; junction bases left unmatched: 5. This CDR3 contains 16 residues. Combining the CDR3 with reference TRBV7-9 and TRBJ1-2 gives the whole variable domain DTGVSQNPRHKITKRGQNVTFRCDPISEHNRLYWYRQTLGQGPEFLTYFQNEAQLEKSRLLSDRFSAERPKGSFSTLEIQRTEQGDSAMYLCASSLARGQGANGYTFGSGTRLTVV.

The rearrangement joins TRBV28 to TRBJ1-2, with TRBD1 as a possible D gene (6 bases). The CDR3 sequence is 14 residues long. The V and J ends lost 2 bases and 2 bases respectively, with 9 bases between them. Germline values: CDR1 MDHEN, CDR2 SYDVKM. CDR3 sequence (DNA): TGTGCCAGCAGTTTAAACAGGGTCAACTATGGCTACACCTTC. This encodes CASSLNRVNYGYTF.

The chain links TRBV12-3 or TRBV12-4 to TRBJ1-1; the D gene is possibly TRBD1 (5 bases). V lost 6 bases and J lost 4, with 9 bases in between. The CDR3 sequence is 12 residues long. CDR3 region: CASSPTGTEAFF. Written as DNA, the CDR3 is TGTGCCAGCAGCCCCACAGGCACTGAAGCTTTCTTT.

This clone appeared a few times. The chain has TRBV7-8 and TRBJ1-1; D might be TRBD1 (5 bases). Trimming left V 7 bases short and J 4 bases short, with 28 bases between. This CDR3 is built from 18 residues. Looked up from germline, CDR1 is SGHVS and CDR2 is FQNEAQ. The CDR3 bases are TGTGCCAGCAACCCCAATGTTGTCAGGGTCGATTTGGGCACTGAAGCTTTCTTT. Amino acid sequence: CASNPNVVRVDLGTEAFF. Using reference TRBV7-8 and TRBJ1-1 for the parts outside the CDR3, the full variable domain is GAGVSQSPRYKVAKRGQDVALRCDPISGHVSLFWYQQALGQGPEFLTYFQNEAQLDKSGLPSDRFFAERPEGSVSTLKIQRTQQEDSAVYLCASNPNVVRVDLGTEAFFGQGTRLTVV.

The chain links TRBV9 to TRBJ1-1; perhaps TRBD1 as D (6 bases). V was shortened by 4 bases and J by 1 base, with 14 bases between the two germline ends. CDR3 size: 15 residues. Germline CDR1 is SGDLS and CDR2 is YYNGEE. The CDR3 bases are TGTGCCAGCAGCTCCAATCGGGACAAGAACACTGAAGCTTTCTTT. Encoded protein: CASSSNRDKNTEAFF.

V usage is TRBV13 and J usage is TRBJ1-1; 7 bases align to TRBD1. This CDR3 has 14 residues. CDR1 PRHDT and CDR2 FYEKMQ come from the germline V gene (reference sequence). Trimming removed 5 bases from V and 3 bases from J; junction bases left unmatched: 6. CDR3 in DNA: TGTGCCAGCAGCCCCTGGGACAGAGACACTGAAGCTTTCTTT. Amino acid sequence: CASSPWDRDTEAFF.